Listed here are 3 T cell receptor beta chains from one sample, sequenced in a study of Graves' ophthalmopathy and Graves' hyperthyroidism. RNA transcripts were the template, and TCR beta CDR3 regions were amplified from them. In the first round, RT-PCR was carried out with HTBI primers, and a multiplex PCR formed the second round. TCRdb ran MiXCR on the multiplex PCR reads and lists one entry per CDR3 protein. The repertoire includes under 350,000 distinct CDR3 sequences, roughly 15% of them detected once, and around 12% sits in the top ten. The sample taken for sequencing was peripheral blood. All receptors come from an adult man with Graves' ophthalmopathy.

This clonotype was seen at least ten times. The chain combines TRBV11-2 with TRBJ2-2; D remains ambiguous. In germline, CDR1 is SGHAT, CDR2 FQNNGV. The CDR3 spans 13 residues. The V and J ends lost 7 bases and 3 bases respectively, with 9 bases between them. This CDR3 is CASMGWDTGELFF. The CDR3, as DNA: TGTGCCAGCATGGGGTGGGACACCGGGGAGCTGTTTTTT. The whole variable domain, remainder taken from reference TRBV11-2 and TRBJ2-2, is EAGVAQSPRYKIIEKRQSVAFWCNPISGHATLYWYQQILGQGPKLLIQFQNNGVVDDSQLPKDRFSAERLKGVDSTLKIQPAKLEDSAVYLCASMGWDTGELFFGEGSRLTVL.

This clonotype was recorded many times. The chain employs TRBV9 and TRBJ1-1, with D hard to call. Germline V gene lookup returns CDR1 SGDLS and CDR2 YYNGEE. Trimming left V 0 bases short and J 4 bases short, with 7 bases between. This CDR3 is built from 13 residues. The CDR3 DNA reads as TGTGCCAGCAGCGTAGAGGATTCCACTGAAGCTTTCTTT. Protein sequence: CASSVEDSTEAFF.

This clonotype showed up many times. The chain has TRBV12-3 or TRBV12-4 and TRBJ1-6; D not certain. The length of the CDR3 is 13 residues. Deletions cut 7 bases from V and 8 bases from J, with 12 bases between. This chain's CDR3 is CASTYAGDSPLHF. CDR3 bases: TGTGCCAGCACTTACGCTGGGGATTCACCCCTCCACTTT.